A selection of T cell receptor beta chains follows, all from one sample in a study of blood T cell repertoires in COVID-19. Libraries were prepared by immunoSEQ multiplex PCR; TCRdb keeps only in-frame clonotypes and omits some of them. This table holds 130,000 or so clones, approximately 71% found once. Sequenced input: peripheral blood. The receptors come from a woman aged 70-85 years with acute or convalescent COVID-19. Both conserved end residues are part of each CDR3. A D gene is named only where the DNA matches it firmly. Not every row has a clone size; where given, it reads once, few, many or a size class.

clone size,J gene,V gene,D gene,CDR3 protein,CDR3 DNA
.,TRBJ1-2,TRBV16,.,CASSHRQAPGYTF,TGTGCCAGCAGCCACCGACAGGCTCCGGGCTACACCTTC
.,TRBJ1-1,TRBV7-9,TRBD1,CASSLGTGGPTEAFF,TGTGCCAGCAGCTTAGGGACAGGGGGGCCCACTGAAGCTTTCTTT
.,TRBJ1-2,TRBV28,TRBD1,CASSTRTGGRGYTF,TGTGCCAGCAGCACCAGGACAGGGGGCCGCGGCTACACCTTC
.,TRBJ2-1,TRBV11-2,TRBD1,CASSSVDRGGSYNEQFF,TGTGCCAGCAGCTCCGTAGACAGGGGTGGGTCCTACAATGAGCAGTTCTTC
few,TRBJ2-3,TRBV24-1,.,CATSDKGSVSTDTQYF,TGTGCCACCAGTGATAAAGGCAGCGTCAGCACAGATACGCAGTATTTT
.,TRBJ1-1,TRBV10-3,.,CAISIQALNTEAFF,TGTGCCATCAGTATACAGGCCTTGAACACTGAAGCTTTCTTT
.,TRBJ2-7,TRBV19,TRBD2,CASSQWGGYEQYF,TGTGCCAGTAGTCAATGGGGGGGTTACGAGCAGTACTTC
few,TRBJ1-5,TRBV15,.,CATSRDYQPQHF,TGTGCCACCAGCAGAGACTACCAGCCCCAGCATTTT
few,TRBJ1-1,TRBV5-1,.,CASSLTENTEAFF,TGCGCCAGCAGCTTGACTGAGAACACTGAAGCTTTCTTT
once,TRBJ2-1,TRBV6-1,TRBD2,CASSGLAGRSSYNEQFF,TGTGCCAGCAGTGGACTAGCGGGGAGGAGCTCCTACAATGAGCAGTTCTTC
once,TRBJ1-5,TRBV27,.,CASSLFFNQPQHF,TGTGCCAGCAGTTTGTTCTTCAATCAGCCCCAGCATTTT
.,TRBJ2-7,TRBV9,TRBD2,CASSATSGGAYEQYF,TGTGCCAGCAGCGCGACTAGCGGGGGGGCCTACGAGCAGTACTTC
.,TRBJ1-1,TRBV19,.,CASWVGGRVGSEAFF,TGTGCCAGTTGGGTTGGGGGCAGGGTCGGATCTGAAGCTTTCTTT
few,TRBJ2-1,TRBV19,.,CASSIDRRPGSYNEQFF,TGTGCCAGTAGTATAGATCGGCGTCCGGGGTCCTACAATGAGCAGTTCTTC
.,TRBJ1-1,TRBV7-9,.,CASSHGYTEAFF,TGTGCCAGCAGCCACGGGTACACTGAAGCTTTCTTT
.,TRBJ1-5,TRBV7-4,.,CASSLSARVWQPQHF,TGTGCCAGCAGCTTATCCGCCAGGGTTTGGCAGCCCCAGCATTTT
.,TRBJ1-2,TRBV6-6,.,CASSAGSFYGYTF,TGTGCCAGCAGTGCCGGGTCTTTCTATGGCTACACCTTC
.,TRBJ1-1,TRBV5-1,.,CASSLTGPNTEAFF,TGCGCCAGCAGCTTGACAGGGCCGAACACTGAAGCTTTCTTT
.,TRBJ2-3,TRBV7-9,.,CASSFLAESTDTQYF,TGTGCCAGCAGCTTCTTAGCGGAGAGCACAGATACGCAGTATTTT
.,TRBJ1-2,TRBV19,TRBD1,CASLRQGDVYGYTF,TGTGCCAGCCTAAGACAGGGGGACGTCTATGGCTACACCTTC
.,TRBJ2-5,TRBV3-1/TRBV3-2,TRBD2,CASSHAIAGGETQYF,TGTGCCAGCAGCCATGCTATAGCGGGGGGGGAGACCCAGTACTTC
few,TRBJ2-1,TRBV10-2,TRBD1,CASKPGTGAYNEQFF,TGCGCCAGCAAACCGGGGACAGGGGCTTACAATGAGCAGTTCTTC
.,TRBJ2-3,TRBV27,.,CASSLGSHGTDTQYF,TGTGCCAGCAGTTTGGGGAGTCACGGCACAGATACGCAGTATTTT
.,TRBJ2-1,TRBV7-2,.,CASSSERRGYEQFF,TGTGCCAGCAGCTCCGAACGACGAGGGTATGAGCAGTTCTTC
.,TRBJ2-3,TRBV7-6,TRBD1,CASSLVAGGTADTQYF,TGTGCCAGCAGCTTAGTGGCAGGGGGCACCGCAGATACGCAGTATTTT
.,TRBJ1-2,TRBV6-2/TRBV6-3,.,CASSLNNYGYTF,TGTGCCAGCAGCCTCAATAACTATGGCTACACCTTC
.,TRBJ2-3,TRBV4-3,.,CASSLAGTPGDTQYF,TGCGCCAGCAGCCTGGCGGGGACTCCGGGAGATACGCAGTATTTT